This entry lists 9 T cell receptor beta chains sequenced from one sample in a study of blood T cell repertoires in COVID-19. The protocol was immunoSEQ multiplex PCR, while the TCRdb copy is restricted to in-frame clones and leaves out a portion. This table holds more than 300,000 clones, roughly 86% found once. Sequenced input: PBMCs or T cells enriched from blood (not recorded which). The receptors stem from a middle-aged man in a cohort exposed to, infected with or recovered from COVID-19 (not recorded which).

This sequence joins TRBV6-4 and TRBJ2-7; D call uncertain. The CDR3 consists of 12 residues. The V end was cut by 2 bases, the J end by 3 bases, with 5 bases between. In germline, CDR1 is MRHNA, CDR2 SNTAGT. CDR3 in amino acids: CASSDPVYEQYF. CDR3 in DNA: TGTGCCAGCAGTGACCCCGTCTACGAGCAGTACTTC.

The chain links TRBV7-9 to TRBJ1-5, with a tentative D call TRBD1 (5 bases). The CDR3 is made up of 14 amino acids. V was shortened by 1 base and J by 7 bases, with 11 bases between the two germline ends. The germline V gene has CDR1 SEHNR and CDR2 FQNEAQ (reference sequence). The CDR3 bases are TGTGCCAGCAGCTTAGGACAGTTGGACCAGCCCCAGCATTTT. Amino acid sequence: CASSLGQLDQPQHF.

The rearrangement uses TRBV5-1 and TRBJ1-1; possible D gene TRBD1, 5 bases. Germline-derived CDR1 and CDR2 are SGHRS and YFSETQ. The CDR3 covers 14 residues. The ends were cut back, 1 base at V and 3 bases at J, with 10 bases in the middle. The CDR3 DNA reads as TGCGCCAGCAGCTTGAGGGCGGGGGACACTGAAGCTTTCTTT. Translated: CASSLRAGDTEAFF.

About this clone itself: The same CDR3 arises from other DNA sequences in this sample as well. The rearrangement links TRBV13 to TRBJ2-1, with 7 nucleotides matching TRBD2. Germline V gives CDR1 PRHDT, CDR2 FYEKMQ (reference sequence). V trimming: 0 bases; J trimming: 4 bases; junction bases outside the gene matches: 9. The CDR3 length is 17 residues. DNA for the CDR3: TGTGCCAGCAGCTTAGGCCTAGGGCTAGCGGTTTACAATGAGCAGTTCTTC. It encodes CASSLGLGLAVYNEQFF.

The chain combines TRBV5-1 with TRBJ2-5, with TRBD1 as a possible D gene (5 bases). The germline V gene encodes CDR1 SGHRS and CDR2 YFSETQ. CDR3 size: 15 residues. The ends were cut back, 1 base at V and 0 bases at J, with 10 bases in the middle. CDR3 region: CASSLYGQDQETQYF. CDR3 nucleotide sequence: TGCGCCAGCAGCTTGTACGGACAAGACCAAGAGACCCAGTACTTC. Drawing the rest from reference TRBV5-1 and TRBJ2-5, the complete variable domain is KAGVTQTPRYLIKTRGQQVTLSCSPISGHRSVSWYQQTPGQGLQFLFEYFSETQRNKGNFPGRFSGRQFSNSRSEMNVSTLELGDSALYLCASSLYGQDQETQYFGPGTRLLVL.

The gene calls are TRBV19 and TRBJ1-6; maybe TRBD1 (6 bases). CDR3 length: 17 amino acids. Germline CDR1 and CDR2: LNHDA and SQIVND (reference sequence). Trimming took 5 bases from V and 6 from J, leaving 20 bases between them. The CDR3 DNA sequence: TGTGCCAGTAGTGAACCGGGACAACGGGGATTTAATTCACCCCTCCACTTT. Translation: CASSEPGQRGFNSPLHF.

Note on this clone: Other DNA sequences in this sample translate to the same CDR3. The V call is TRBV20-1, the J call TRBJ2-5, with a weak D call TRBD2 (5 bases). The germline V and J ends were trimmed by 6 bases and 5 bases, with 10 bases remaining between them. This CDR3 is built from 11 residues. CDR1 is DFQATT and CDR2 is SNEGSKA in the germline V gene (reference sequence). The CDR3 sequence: CSARVGETQYF. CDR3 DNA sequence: TGCAGTGCGAGGGTAGGGGAGACCCAGTACTTC.

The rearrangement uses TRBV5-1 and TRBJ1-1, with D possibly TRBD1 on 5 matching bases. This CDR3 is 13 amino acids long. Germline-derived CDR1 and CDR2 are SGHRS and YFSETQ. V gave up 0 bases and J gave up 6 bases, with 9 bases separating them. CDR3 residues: CASSLDWGAEAFF. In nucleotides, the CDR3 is TGCGCCAGCAGCTTGGATTGGGGGGCTGAAGCTTTCTTT.

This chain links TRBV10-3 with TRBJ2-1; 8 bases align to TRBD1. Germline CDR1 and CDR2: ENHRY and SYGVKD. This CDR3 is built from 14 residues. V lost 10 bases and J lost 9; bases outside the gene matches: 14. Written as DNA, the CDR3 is TGTGCCACCGTTGCCCCGGGACAGGTTTTTGAGCAGTTCTTC. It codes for CATVAPGQVFEQFF.